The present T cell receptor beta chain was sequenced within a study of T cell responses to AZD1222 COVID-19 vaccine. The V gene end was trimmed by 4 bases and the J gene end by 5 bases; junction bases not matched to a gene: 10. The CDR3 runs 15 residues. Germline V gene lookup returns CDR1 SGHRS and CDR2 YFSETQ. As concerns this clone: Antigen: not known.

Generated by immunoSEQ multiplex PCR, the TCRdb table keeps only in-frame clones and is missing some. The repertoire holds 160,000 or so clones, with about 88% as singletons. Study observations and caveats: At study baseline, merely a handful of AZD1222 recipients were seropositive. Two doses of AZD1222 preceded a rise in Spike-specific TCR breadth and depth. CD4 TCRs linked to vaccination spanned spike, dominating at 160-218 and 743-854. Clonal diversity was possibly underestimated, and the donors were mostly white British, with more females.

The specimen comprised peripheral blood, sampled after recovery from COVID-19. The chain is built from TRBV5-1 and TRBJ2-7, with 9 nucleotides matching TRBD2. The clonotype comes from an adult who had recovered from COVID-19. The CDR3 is CASSLGAGGPDEQYF. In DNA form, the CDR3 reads TGCGCCAGCAGCCTGGGGGCGGGAGGGCCCGACGAGCAGTACTTC.